This TCR beta chain was sequenced in a study of human T cells and chemical hapten exposure. Study as a whole: Predominantly women, the patients had alopecia areata, totalis or universalis.

Described time point: pre-sensitization, week 0. The treatment: therapeutic diphenylcyclopropenone sensitization with weekly scalp DPC. Blood draws preceded each patch test application. This clonotype was seen many times. One entry per CDR3 protein, called by TCRdb with MiXCR from the RACE reads. The top ten clones hold around 2.7% of a sample with about 120,000 distinct CDR3 sequences, approximately 13% of them seen once. The CDR3 has 13 residues. Losses at the gene ends were 5 bases for V and 4 bases for J; bases not matched to a gene: 2. CDR1 MNHNY and CDR2 SVGAGI come from the germline V gene (reference sequence).

The source of this sequence is a woman aged 18-35 years with alopecia areata. Some clones in this sample may be carry-over from other donors' samples. This chain links TRBV6-6 with TRBJ1-5; 7 nucleotides agree with TRBD1. The sequenced sample was whole blood, obtained in connection with sensitization to the hapten diphenylcyclopropenone (DPC). CDR3: CASSDRENQPQHF. The CDR3 nucleotides are TGTGCCAGCAGTGACAGGGAAAATCAGCCCCAGCATTTT.